The sample holds many counts of the clone carrying this T cell receptor (beta chain). As yet, its antigen is unknown. Germline assignment: CDR1 DFQATT and CDR2 SNEGSKA (reference sequence). V shed 4 bases and J shed 0 bases, with 13 bases lying between them. This CDR3 has 14 residues. The data stem from a study of T cells after yellow fever vaccination. Study background: With SMART-Seq v4 Ultra Low Input, the fractions containing low cell numbers were prepared. Study-wide results and limits: The study found a weaker secondary response that peaked faster, day 5 versus 15. Relatively few clonotypes were ones that appeared in both CD4 and CD8 compartments.

Synthesis of TCR cDNA relied on 5'RACE template switching, which attached a universal primer site and UMIs. TCRdb re-called the 5' RACE reads through MiXCR, storing one row per CDR3 protein. The top ten clones hold 3% to 4% of a sample with approximately 260,000 distinct CDR3 sequences, approximately 5.2% of them seen once. The clonotype originates from a man between 18 and 35 years old who received the YFV17D yellow fever vaccine. The chain employs TRBV20-1 and TRBJ2-7; the D call may be TRBD1 or TRBD2 (5 bases each). Material: CD4+ T cells sorted from PBMCs, obtained on the day of the yellow fever booster vaccination. Here the CDR3 reads CSATTGAVSYEQYF. For the CDR3, the DNA is TGCAGTGCTACGACCGGGGCCGTCTCCTACGAGCAGTACTTC.